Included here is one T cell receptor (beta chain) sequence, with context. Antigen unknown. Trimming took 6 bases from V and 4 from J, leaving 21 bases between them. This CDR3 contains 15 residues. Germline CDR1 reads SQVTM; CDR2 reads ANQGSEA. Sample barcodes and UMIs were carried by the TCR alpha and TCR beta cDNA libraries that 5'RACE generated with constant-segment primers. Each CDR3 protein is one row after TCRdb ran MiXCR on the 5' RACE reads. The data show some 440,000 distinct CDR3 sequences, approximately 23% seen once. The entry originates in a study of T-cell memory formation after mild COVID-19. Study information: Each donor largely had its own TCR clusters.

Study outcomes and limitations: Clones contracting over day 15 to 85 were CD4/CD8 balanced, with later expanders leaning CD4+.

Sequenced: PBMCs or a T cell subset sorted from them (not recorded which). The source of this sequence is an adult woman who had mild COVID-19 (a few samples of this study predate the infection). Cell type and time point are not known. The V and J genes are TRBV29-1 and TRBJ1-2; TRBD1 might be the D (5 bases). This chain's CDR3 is CSVAPRQNLFYGYTF. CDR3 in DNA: TGCAGCGTCGCCCCGAGACAGAATCTGTTCTATGGCTACACCTTC.